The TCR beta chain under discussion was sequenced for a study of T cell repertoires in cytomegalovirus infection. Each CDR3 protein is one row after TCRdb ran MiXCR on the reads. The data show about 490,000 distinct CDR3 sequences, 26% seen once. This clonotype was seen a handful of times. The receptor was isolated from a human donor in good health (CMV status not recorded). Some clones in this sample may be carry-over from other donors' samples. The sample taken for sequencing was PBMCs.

Written as DNA, the CDR3 is TGTGCCAGCAAGGTAGGACTAGCGCTGAACACCGGGGAGCTGTTTTTT. Residues: CASKVGLALNTGELFF. The chain combines TRBV6-2 or TRBV6-3 with TRBJ2-2; TRBD2 agrees at 9 bases. Germline trimming cut 7 bases from V and 1 base from J; bases unmatched to any gene: 7. CDR3 length: 16 amino acids. Germline V gene lookup returns CDR1 MNHEY and CDR2 SVGEGT.